The clone carrying this TCR beta chain was detected only a few times. The antigen is unknown. CD45RA-negative memory and CD45RA+ naive subsets were split from the CD4+ cells. This CDR3 has 14 amino acids. Germline V CDR1 and CDR2: LGHNA, YNFKEQ. J gave up 6 bases and V 4 bases, and 3 bases lay outside the gene matches. Researchers ran the assay at a deep level. When replicate PCRs were run on sorted subsets, they used 150 to 200 ng DNA, 30,000 to 35,000 T cell genomes. Sequencing was performed with immunoSEQ multiplex PCR; in TCRdb, only in-frame clones are kept and a portion is missing. This sample has some 680,000 clones, with about 80% found just once. The source of the sample is a study of shared clonotypes between healthy human individuals. General study points: Memory subsets had estimated richness that was generally smaller than that of naive subsets.

The chain is built from TRBV4-2 and TRBJ2-1, with TRBD2 matching 10 bases. The clonotype was recovered from a woman in her 30s in good health. The specimen was memory CD4+ T cells sorted from blood. The subset here: CD45RA-negative fraction. As DNA, the CDR3 is TGTGCCAGCAGCCGAGGGACTAGCGTCAATGAGCAGTTCTTC. Translated, it gives CASSRGTSVNEQFF.